The clone carrying this T cell receptor beta chain has a count of ten or more. This sample was included in a study of regulatory T cells in long-lasting Graves disease. Library construction for TCR beta used iRepertoire HTBI primers and Arm-PCR of CDR3 regions. TCRdb re-called the multiplex PCR reads with MiXCR, one entry per CDR3 protein. The sample carries 250,000 to 300,000 distinct CDR3 sequences, approximately 20% recorded once. Time point here: newly diagnosed GD, antithyroid drugs for less than 3 months. From PBMCs, RNA was extracted and then used to make the TCR library. The same sample was also used in a study of T cells in Graves' hyperthyroidism and ophthalmopathy. That work states: Most thyroid-expanded clonotypes above 0.001 were also found in blood.

Source: peripheral blood mononuclear cells (PBMCs), taken at new diagnosis, from a patient treated with antithyroid drugs. This TCR was recovered from a young woman with Graves disease.

DNA for the CDR3: TGCAGCGTTGAAGGCTCGGAGAGCAGGGGTCTCTACGAGCAGTACTTC. Protein: CSVEGSESRGLYEQYF. V gene TRBV29-1 combines with J gene TRBJ2-7; possibly TRBD1 for D (6 bases). This CDR3 is built from 16 residues. Germline V gene lookup returns CDR1 SQVTM and CDR2 ANQGSEA. V was clipped by 1 base and J by 3 bases, with 19 bases between them.